This T cell receptor beta chain was observed in a study of response to subunit inactivated influenza vaccine. Study-wide results and caveats: The authors put forward the suggestion that each seasonal influenza vaccination may bring in only a limited number of new T cells.

The germline CDR1 and CDR2 sequences are SGHAT and FQDESV (reference sequence). Trimming took off 1 base at V and 6 bases at J, with 10 bases between the two ends. CDR3 size: 13 residues. This clonotype was seen at least ten times. Antigen: not known. TCRdb independently ran MiXCR on the RT-PCR reads; one entry per CDR3 protein. The sample records 530,000 or so distinct CDR3 sequences, 12% being singletons. The source material was PBMCs from blood, sampled on the day of vaccination. This clonotype originated in a man aged 45-60 years who received an inactivated influenza vaccine. The chain uses TRBV11-1 and TRBJ2-7; unclear D gene. CDR3 region: CASSLEPFSEQYF. CDR3 nucleotide sequence: TGTGCCAGCAGCTTAGAGCCGTTTTCCGAGCAGTACTTC.